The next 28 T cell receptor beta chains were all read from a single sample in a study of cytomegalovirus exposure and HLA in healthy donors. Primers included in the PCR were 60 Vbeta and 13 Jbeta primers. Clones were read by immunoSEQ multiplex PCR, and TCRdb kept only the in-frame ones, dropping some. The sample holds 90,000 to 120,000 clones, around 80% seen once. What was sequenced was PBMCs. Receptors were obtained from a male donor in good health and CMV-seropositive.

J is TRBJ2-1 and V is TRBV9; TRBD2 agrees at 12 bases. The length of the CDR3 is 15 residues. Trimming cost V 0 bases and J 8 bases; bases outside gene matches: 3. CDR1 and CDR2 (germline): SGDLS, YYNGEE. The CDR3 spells CASSVASGGAYEQFF. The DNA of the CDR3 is TGTGCCAGCAGCGTAGCTAGCGGGGGGGCATATGAGCAGTTCTTC.

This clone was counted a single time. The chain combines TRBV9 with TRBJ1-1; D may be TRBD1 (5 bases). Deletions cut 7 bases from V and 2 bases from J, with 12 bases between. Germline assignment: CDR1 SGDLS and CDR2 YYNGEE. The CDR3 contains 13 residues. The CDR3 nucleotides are TGTGCCAGCGCGCGGGACGGCAACACTGAAGCTTTCTTT. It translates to CASARDGNTEAFF.

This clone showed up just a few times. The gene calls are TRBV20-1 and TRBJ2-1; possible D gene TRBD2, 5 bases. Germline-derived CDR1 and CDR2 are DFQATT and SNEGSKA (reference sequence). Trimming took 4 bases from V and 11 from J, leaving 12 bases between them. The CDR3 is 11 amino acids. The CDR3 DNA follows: TGCAGTGCTACCAGCGGACCCAAGCAGTTCTTC. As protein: CSATSGPKQFF.

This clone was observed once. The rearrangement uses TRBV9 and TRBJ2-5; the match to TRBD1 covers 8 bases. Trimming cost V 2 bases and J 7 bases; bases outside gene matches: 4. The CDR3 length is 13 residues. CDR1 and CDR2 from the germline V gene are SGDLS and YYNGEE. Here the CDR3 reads CASSVDRGRTQYF. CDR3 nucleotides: TGTGCCAGCAGCGTTGACAGGGGAAGGACCCAGTACTTC.

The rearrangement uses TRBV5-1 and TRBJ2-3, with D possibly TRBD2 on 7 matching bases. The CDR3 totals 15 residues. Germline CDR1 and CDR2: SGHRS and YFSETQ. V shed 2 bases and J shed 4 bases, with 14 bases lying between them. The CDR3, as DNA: TGCGCCAGCAGCTTCGAAACGGGGGGCGCAGATACGCAGTATTTT. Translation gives CASSFETGGADTQYF. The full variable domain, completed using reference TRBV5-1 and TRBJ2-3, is KAGVTQTPRYLIKTRGQQVTLSCSPISGHRSVSWYQQTPGQGLQFLFEYFSETQRNKGNFPGRFSGRQFSNSRSEMNVSTLELGDSALYLCASSFETGGADTQYFGPGTRLTVL.

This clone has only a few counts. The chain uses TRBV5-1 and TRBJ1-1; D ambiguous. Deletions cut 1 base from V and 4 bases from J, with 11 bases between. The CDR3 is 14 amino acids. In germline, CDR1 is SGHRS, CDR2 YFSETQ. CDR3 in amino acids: CASSLNGFGTEAFF. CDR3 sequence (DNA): TGCGCCAGCAGCTTGAACGGGTTCGGCACTGAAGCTTTCTTT. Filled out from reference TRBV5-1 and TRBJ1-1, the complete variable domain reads KAGVTQTPRYLIKTRGQQVTLSCSPISGHRSVSWYQQTPGQGLQFLFEYFSETQRNKGNFPGRFSGRQFSNSRSEMNVSTLELGDSALYLCASSLNGFGTEAFFGQGTRLTVV.

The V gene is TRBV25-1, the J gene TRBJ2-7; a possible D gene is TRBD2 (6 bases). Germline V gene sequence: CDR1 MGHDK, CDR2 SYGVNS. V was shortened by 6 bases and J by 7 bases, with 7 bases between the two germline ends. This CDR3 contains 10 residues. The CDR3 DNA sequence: TGTGCCAGCAGGGAGGGGGAGCAGTACTTC. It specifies CASREGEQYF.

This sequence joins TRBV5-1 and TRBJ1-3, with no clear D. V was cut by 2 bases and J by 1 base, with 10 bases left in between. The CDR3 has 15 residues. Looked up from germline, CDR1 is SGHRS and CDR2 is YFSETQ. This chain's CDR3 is CASSFGQSSGNTIYF. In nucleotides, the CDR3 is TGCGCCAGCAGCTTTGGGCAGAGTTCTGGAAACACCATATATTTT.

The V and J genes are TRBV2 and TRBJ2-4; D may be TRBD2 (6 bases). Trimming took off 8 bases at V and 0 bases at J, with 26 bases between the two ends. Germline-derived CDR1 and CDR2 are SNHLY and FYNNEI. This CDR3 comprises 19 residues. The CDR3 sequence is CASGIGGSAVLGAKNIQYF. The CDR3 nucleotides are TGTGCCAGCGGGATAGGAGGGTCCGCCGTTCTTGGAGCCAAAAACATTCAGTACTTC.

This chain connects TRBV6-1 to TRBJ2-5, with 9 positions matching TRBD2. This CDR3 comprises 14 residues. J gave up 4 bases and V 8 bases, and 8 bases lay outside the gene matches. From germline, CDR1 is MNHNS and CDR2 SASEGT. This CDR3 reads CASEGGGAGETQYF. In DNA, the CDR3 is TGTGCCAGCGAAGGCGGGGGGGCCGGAGAGACCCAGTACTTC.

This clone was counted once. CDR3 nucleotide sequence: TGCGCCAGCAGCTTGGTCGTGGAGGGGGAGACCCAGTACTTC. It specifies CASSLVVEGETQYF. This sequence joins TRBV5-1 and TRBJ2-5; perhaps TRBD2 as D (6 bases). Trimming stripped 0 bases from V and 5 bases from J, with 11 bases between. The V gene's germline CDR1 is SGHRS and CDR2 YFSETQ. This CDR3 spans 14 amino acids.

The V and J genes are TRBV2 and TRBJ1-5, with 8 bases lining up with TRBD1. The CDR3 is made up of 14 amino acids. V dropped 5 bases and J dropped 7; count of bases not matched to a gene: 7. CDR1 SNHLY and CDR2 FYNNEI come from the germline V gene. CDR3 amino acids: CASSRTGRNQPQHF. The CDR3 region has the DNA TGTGCCAGCAGTCGGACAGGGAGGAACCAGCCCCAGCATTTT. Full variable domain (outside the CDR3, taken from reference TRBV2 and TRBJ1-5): EPEVTQTPSHQVTQMGQEVILRCVPISNHLYFYWYRQILGQKVEFLVSFYNNEISEKSEIFDDQFSVERPDGSNFTLKIRSTKLEDSAMYFCASSRTGRNQPQHFGDGTRLSIL.

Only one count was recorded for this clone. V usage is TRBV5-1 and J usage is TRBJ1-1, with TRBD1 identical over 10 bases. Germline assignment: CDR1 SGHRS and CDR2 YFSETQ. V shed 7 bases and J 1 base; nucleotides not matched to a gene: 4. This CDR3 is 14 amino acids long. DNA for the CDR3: TGCGCCAGCCGAAGACAGGGGGCGAACACTGAAGCTTTCTTT. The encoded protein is CASRRQGANTEAFF. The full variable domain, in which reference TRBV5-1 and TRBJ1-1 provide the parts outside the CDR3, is KAGVTQTPRYLIKTRGQQVTLSCSPISGHRSVSWYQQTPGQGLQFLFEYFSETQRNKGNFPGRFSGRQFSNSRSEMNVSTLELGDSALYLCASRRQGANTEAFFGQGTRLTVV.

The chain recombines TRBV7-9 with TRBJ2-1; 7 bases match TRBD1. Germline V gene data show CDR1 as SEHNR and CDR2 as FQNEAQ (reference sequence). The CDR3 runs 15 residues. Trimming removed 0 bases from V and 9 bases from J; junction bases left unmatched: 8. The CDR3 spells CASSLASAGGVEQFF. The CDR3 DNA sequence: TGTGCCAGCAGCTTAGCGTCGGCAGGGGGTGTTGAGCAGTTCTTC.

The CDR3 loop is CASSSSQGALGEQYF. CDR3 DNA sequence: TGTGCCAGCAGCTCATCACAGGGTGCCCTTGGCGAGCAGTACTTC. The rearrangement joins TRBV7-2 to TRBJ2-7; a possible D gene is TRBD1 (6 bases). The V gene lost 4 bases and the J gene lost 6 bases, with 19 bases spanning the gap. This CDR3 has 15 amino acids. CDR1 is SGHTA and CDR2 is FQGNSA in the germline V gene.

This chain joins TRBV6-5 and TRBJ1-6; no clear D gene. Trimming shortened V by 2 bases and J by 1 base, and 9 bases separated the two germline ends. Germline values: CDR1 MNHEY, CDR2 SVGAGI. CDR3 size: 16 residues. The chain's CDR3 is CASSYNGVSYNSPLHF. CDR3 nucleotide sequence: TGTGCCAGCAGTTACAACGGGGTTTCCTATAATTCACCCCTCCACTTT.

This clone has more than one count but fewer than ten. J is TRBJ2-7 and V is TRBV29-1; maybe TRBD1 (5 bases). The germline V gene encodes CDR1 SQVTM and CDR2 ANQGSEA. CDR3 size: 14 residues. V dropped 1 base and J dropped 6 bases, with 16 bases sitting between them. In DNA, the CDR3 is TGCAGCGTTGAAGGACCTTCAGGGAACCGCGAGCAGTACTTC. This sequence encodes CSVEGPSGNREQYF.

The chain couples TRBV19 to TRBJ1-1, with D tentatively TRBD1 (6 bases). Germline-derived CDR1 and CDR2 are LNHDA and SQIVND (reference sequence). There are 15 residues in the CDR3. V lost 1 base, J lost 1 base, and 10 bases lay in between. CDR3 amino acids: CASSIGTTGNTEAFF. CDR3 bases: TGTGCCAGTAGTATAGGGACGACAGGGAACACTGAAGCTTTCTTT.

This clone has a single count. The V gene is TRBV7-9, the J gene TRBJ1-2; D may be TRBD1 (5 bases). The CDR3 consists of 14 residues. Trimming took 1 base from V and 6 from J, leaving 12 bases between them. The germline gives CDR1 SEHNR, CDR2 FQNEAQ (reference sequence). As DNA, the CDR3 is TGTGCCAGCAGCTTAGTAGGCAGGGCTCATGGCTACACCTTC. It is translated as CASSLVGRAHGYTF.

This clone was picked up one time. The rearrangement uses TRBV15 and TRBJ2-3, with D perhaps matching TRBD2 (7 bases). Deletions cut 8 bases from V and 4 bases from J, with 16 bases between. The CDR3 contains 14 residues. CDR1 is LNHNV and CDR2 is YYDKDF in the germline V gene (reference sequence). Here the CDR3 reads CATAKGGQADTQYF. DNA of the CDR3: TGTGCCACCGCTAAGGGGGGGCAGGCAGATACGCAGTATTTT.

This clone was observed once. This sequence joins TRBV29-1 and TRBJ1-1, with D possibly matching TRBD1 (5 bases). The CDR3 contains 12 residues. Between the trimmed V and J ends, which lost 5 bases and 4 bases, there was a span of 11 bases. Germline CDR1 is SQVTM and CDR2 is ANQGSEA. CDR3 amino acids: CSVWGPSTEAFF. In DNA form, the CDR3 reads TGCAGCGTTTGGGGCCCAAGCACTGAAGCTTTCTTT.

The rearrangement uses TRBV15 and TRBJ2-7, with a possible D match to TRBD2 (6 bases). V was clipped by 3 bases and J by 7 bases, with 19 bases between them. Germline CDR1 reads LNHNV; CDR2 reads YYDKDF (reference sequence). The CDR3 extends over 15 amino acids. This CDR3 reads CATSRSGRSAGEQYF. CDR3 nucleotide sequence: TGTGCCACCAGCAGGTCGGGTCGGTCTGCGGGGGAGCAGTACTTC.

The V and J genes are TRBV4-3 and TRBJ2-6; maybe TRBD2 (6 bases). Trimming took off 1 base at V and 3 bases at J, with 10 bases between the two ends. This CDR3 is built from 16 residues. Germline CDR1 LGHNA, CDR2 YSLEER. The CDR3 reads CASSQAGVSGANVLTF. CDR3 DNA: TGCGCCAGCAGCCAAGCGGGGGTGAGTGGGGCCAACGTCCTGACTTTC.

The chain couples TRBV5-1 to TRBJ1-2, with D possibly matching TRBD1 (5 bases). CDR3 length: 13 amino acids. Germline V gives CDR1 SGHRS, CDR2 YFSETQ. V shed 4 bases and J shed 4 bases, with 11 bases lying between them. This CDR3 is CASSETVTYGYTF. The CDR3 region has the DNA TGCGCCAGCAGCGAGACAGTTACCTATGGCTACACCTTC.

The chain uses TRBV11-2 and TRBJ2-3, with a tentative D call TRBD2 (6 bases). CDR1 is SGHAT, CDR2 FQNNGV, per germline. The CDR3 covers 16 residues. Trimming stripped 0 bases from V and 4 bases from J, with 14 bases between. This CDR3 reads CASSLEGGWSSDTQYF. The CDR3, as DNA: TGTGCCAGCAGCTTAGAGGGGGGATGGTCGTCAGATACGCAGTATTTT. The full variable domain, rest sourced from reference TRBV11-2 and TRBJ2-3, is EAGVAQSPRYKIIEKRQSVAFWCNPISGHATLYWYQQILGQGPKLLIQFQNNGVVDDSQLPKDRFSAERLKGVDSTLKIQPAKLEDSAVYLCASSLEGGWSSDTQYFGPGTRLTVL.

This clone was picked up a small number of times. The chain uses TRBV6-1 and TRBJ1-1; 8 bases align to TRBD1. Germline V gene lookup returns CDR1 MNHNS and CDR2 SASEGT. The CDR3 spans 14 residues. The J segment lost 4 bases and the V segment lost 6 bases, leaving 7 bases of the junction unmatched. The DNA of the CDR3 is TGTGCCAGCAGACCCCCGGGACAGGCCACTGAAGCTTTCTTT. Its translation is CASRPPGQATEAFF.

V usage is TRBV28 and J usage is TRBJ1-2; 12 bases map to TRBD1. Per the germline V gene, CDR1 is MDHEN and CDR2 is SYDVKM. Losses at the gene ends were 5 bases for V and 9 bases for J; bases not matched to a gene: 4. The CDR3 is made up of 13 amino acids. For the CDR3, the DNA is TGTGCCAGCAGTGGGACAGGGGGCGATCGCTACACCTTC. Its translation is CASSGTGGDRYTF.

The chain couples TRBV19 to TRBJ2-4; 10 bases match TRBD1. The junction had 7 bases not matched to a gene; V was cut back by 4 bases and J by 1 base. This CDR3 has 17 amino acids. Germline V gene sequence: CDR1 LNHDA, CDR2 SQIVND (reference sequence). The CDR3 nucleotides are TGTGCCAGTAGTACCTTCCCGGGACAGGGGGCCAAAAACATTCAGTACTTC. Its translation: CASSTFPGQGAKNIQYF. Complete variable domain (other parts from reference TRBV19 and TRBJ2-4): DGGITQSPKYLFRKEGQNVTLSCEQNLNHDAMYWYRQDPGQGLRLIYYSQIVNDFQKGDIAEGYSVSREKKESFPLTVTSAQKNPTAFYLCASSTFPGQGAKNIQYFGAGTRLSVL.